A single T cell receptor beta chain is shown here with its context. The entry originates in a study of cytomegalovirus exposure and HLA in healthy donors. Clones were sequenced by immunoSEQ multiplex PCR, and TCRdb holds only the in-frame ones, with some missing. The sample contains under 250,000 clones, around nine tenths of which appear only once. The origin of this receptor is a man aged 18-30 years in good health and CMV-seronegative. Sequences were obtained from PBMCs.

The CDR3 DNA reads TGCGCCAGCAGATGGACAGGGGGCAACACGAACTATGGCTACACCTTC. Encoded protein: CASRWTGGNTNYGYTF. The V gene is TRBV5-1, the J gene TRBJ1-2; 11 nucleotides align to TRBD1. Trimming at V came to 5 bases and at J to 2 bases, leaving 8 bases not matched to a gene. The CDR3 length is 16 residues. Germline values: CDR1 SGHRS, CDR2 YFSETQ.